One sample yielded the 30 T cell receptor beta chains listed below, sequenced in a study of breast tumors, draining lymph nodes, adjacent tissues (dated by TCRdb to the mid-2010s). Receptor amplification or capture employed multiplex PCR. TCRdb shows the sequencer as Illumina HiSeq 2000. TCRdb passed the public sequencing reads through fastp at Q25 and MiXCR, retaining productive beta sequences. Entries that share a CDR3 protein sequence are merged under the most common genes and DNA. A total of over 150,000 distinct CDR3 sequences appear in this sample, over 25% of them only once. Of the sample, 4.3% falls within the top ten clones. Lymph node samples came from the axillary draining lymph nodes of breast cancer patients. The sequencing sample was made of axillary lymph node tissue. These receptors came from a female donor with breast cancer. Some clones in this sample may be carry-over from other donors' samples.

This clonotype appeared many times. CDR3 DNA: TGCGCCAGCAGCTTGGCCCCCTCTAGCGGGGTTAGAACTGGGGCCAACGTCCTGACTTTC. This translates into CASSLAPSSGVRTGANVLTF. The V and J genes are TRBV5-1 and TRBJ2-6; 9 nucleotides agree with TRBD2. Germline V gene lookup returns CDR1 SGHRS and CDR2 YFSETQ. The CDR3 has 20 residues. V lost 0 bases and J lost 2; bases outside the gene matches: 12.

This clonotype was seen at least ten times. The chain is built from TRBV6-1 and TRBJ1-5; possibly TRBD1 for D (5 bases). Trimming took off 3 bases at V and 4 bases at J, with 13 bases between the two ends. The CDR3 runs 15 residues. CDR1 and CDR2 (germline): MNHNS, SASEGT. In DNA form, the CDR3 reads TGTGCCAGCAGTGACAATTCCGGGGGAAATCAGCCCCAGCATTTT. Translation: CASSDNSGGNQPQHF.

This clonotype was seen at least ten times. The CDR3 reads CASFGRGASSTDTQYF. The CDR3 nucleotides read TGTGCCAGCTTCGGGAGAGGGGCGTCTAGCACAGATACGCAGTATTTT. V gene TRBV12-3 or TRBV12-4 combines with J gene TRBJ2-3, with D possibly matching TRBD2 (6 bases). The CDR3 is 16 residues long. Trimming left V 8 bases short and J 0 bases short, with 18 bases between.

This clonotype was counted many times. The V and J genes are TRBV7-9 and TRBJ2-1; 11 bases align to TRBD2. The CDR3 sequence is 15 residues long. Losses at the gene ends were 5 bases for V and 10 bases for J; bases not matched to a gene: 10. Germline V gene sequence: CDR1 SEHNR, CDR2 FQNEAQ (reference sequence). CDR3 in amino acids: CASSRTSGPTEEQFF. DNA of the CDR3: TGTGCCAGCAGCAGGACTAGCGGGCCTACAGAGGAGCAGTTCTTC.

Concerning this clonotype: A much larger clone lies one base from this, so it may be a read error. The genes are TRBV5-4 and TRBJ2-7, with 8 bases identical to TRBD2. J gave up 1 base and V 3 bases, and 9 bases lay outside the gene matches. CDR3 length: 16 amino acids. Germline V gene data show CDR1 as SGHNT and CDR2 as YYREEE (reference sequence). CDR3 sequence: CASSSQLAAVSYEQYF. The CDR3 DNA reads TGTGCCAGCAGCTCTCAACTAGCGGCAGTTTCCTACGAGCAGTACTTC.

The rearrangement joins TRBV18 to TRBJ2-6; D possibly matches TRBD1 or TRBD2 (6 bases each). Germline CDR1 KGHSH, CDR2 LQKENI. The germline V and J ends were trimmed by 4 bases and 0 bases, with 19 bases remaining between them. CDR3 length equals 19 residues. The CDR3 DNA reads TGTGCCAGCTCACGGACCCGGGGGCGAGAAGGCTCTGGGGCCAACGTCCTGACTTTC. This gives the protein CASSRTRGREGSGANVLTF.

This clonotype was counted only a few times. J is TRBJ1-1 and V is TRBV20-1; weak D call: TRBD1 (5 bases). Trimming removed 0 bases at V and 1 base at J, with 18 bases between. The CDR3 extends over 17 amino acids. From germline, CDR1 is DFQATT and CDR2 SNEGSKA (reference sequence). The CDR3 region is CSARDPGRFGANTEAFF. The CDR3 DNA reads as TGCAGTGCTAGAGATCCGGGGAGGTTCGGGGCGAACACTGAAGCTTTCTTT.

The sample holds many counts of this clonotype. The rearrangement joins TRBV7-6 to TRBJ2-3, with D unresolved. V was trimmed by 7 bases and J by 0 bases, leaving 14 bases between them. Germline CDR1 SGHVS, CDR2 FNYEAQ. The CDR3 spans 15 residues. CDR3 residues: CASTARASSTDTQYF. The CDR3, as DNA: TGTGCCAGCACCGCACGGGCCTCTAGCACAGATACGCAGTATTTT.

This clonotype was recorded many times. At one boundary the junction diverges from the germline segment, which might be a read error. The chain uses TRBV7-7 and TRBJ2-1; 10 bases are shared with TRBD2. The length of the CDR3 is 15 residues. Germline lookup yields CDR1 SSHAT and CDR2 FNYEAQ (reference sequence). CDR3 protein: CASSPASGSRGEQFF. The CDR3 region has the DNA TGTGCTAGCAGCCCCGCTAGCGGGAGCCGAGGTGAGCAGTTCTTC.

This clonotype was found many times. The rearrangement links TRBV7-8 to TRBJ1-4, with D uncertain. Deletions cut 5 bases from V and 8 bases from J, with 21 bases between. The CDR3 is 16 residues long. CDR1 and CDR2 (germline): SGHVS, FQNEAQ. DNA for the CDR3: TGTGCCAGCAGCCCCCGTATGGGGTTCGAGCGCGAAAAACTGTTTTTT. As protein: CASSPRMGFEREKLFF.

This clonotype was observed at least ten times. V is TRBV6-1 and J is TRBJ2-3; 9 bases line up with TRBD2. The junction had 8 bases not matched to a gene; V was cut back by 5 bases and J by 2 bases. Per the germline V gene, CDR1 is MNHNS and CDR2 is SASEGT. This CDR3 spans 16 amino acids. This CDR3 is CASSFPLAGTTDTQYF. The CDR3 DNA follows: TGTGCCAGCAGTTTTCCGCTAGCGGGAACCACAGATACGCAGTATTTT.

The chain uses TRBV29-1 and TRBJ2-1; 9 bases are shared with TRBD2. The CDR3 totals 16 residues. V trimming: 8 bases; J trimming: 0 bases; junction bases outside the gene matches: 11. Germline V CDR1 and CDR2: SQVTM, ANQGSEA. The CDR3 loop reads CSLRAGGRSSYNEQFF. The CDR3 coding sequence is TGCAGCTTACGAGCGGGGGGCCGAAGCTCCTACAATGAGCAGTTCTTC.

This clonotype was picked up one time. A clone one base away is much larger, so this may be a read error. The genes are TRBV3-1 and TRBJ2-7; unclear D gene. Germline V gives CDR1 LGHDT, CDR2 YNNKEL (reference sequence). The CDR3 length is 12 residues. V lost 1 base and J 6 bases, leaving 7 bases between the germline ends. For the CDR3, the DNA is TGTGCCAGCAGCCAAGTAAAGTGCGAGCAGTACTTC. As protein: CASSQVKCEQYF.

In this sample, this clonotype turned up a few times. This may be a read error: a much more frequent sequence differs by one nucleotide. V and J are TRBV20-1 and TRBJ2-1; 7 positions agree with TRBD1. CDR3 length: 14 amino acids. Germline V lookup: CDR1 DFQATT, CDR2 SNEGSKA (reference sequence). CDR3 amino acids: CSALRDSSYTEQFF. Written as DNA, the CDR3 is TGCAGTGCTCTCCGGGACAGCTCCTACACTGAGCAGTTCTTC.

This clonotype has a count of ten or more. V is TRBV5-1 and J is TRBJ2-7, with 8 bases matching TRBD2. The V segment lost 1 base and the J segment 6 bases; nucleotides outside the gene matches: 9. This CDR3 region has 15 residues. The V gene's germline CDR1 is SGHRS and CDR2 YFSETQ. The CDR3 spells CASSLKRGGAGEQYF. The CDR3 DNA reads as TGCGCCAGCAGCTTGAAACGGGGGGGGGCGGGCGAGCAGTACTTC.

This clonotype was counted ten times or more. V gene TRBV19 combines with J gene TRBJ2-7; TRBD2 aligns across 13 bases. Per germline, CDR1 LNHDA and CDR2 SQIVND (reference sequence). The CDR3 runs to 15 residues. Trimming at V came to 4 bases and at J to 4 bases, leaving 4 bases not matched to a gene. CDR3 nucleotides: TGTGCCAGTAGTAGACTAGCGGGAGGTGTTTACGAGCAGTACTTC. It specifies CASSRLAGGVYEQYF.

This clonotype was observed at least ten times. The CDR3 is CSASQGTGNTIYF. In DNA, the CDR3 is TGCAGTGCTTCCCAGGGTACTGGAAACACCATATATTTT. This chain links TRBV20-1 with TRBJ1-3; a possible D gene is TRBD1 (5 bases). The CDR3 consists of 13 residues. Between the trimmed V and J ends, which lost 5 bases and 2 bases, there was a span of 10 bases. Germline V CDR1 and CDR2: DFQATT, SNEGSKA (reference sequence).

The chain employs TRBV7-6 and TRBJ1-6, with D possibly matching TRBD1 (6 bases). The V gene lost 4 bases and the J gene lost 14 bases, with 9 bases spanning the gap. Per the germline V gene, CDR1 is SGHVS and CDR2 is FNYEAQ. The CDR3 loop spans 11 amino acids. The CDR3 DNA is TGTGCCAGCAGCTCAGGGGAGTCCCTCCACTTT. Its protein product is CASSSGESLHF.

This clonotype was detected many times. The V and J genes are TRBV6-5 and TRBJ2-5; D call uncertain. This CDR3 region has 13 residues. Trimming removed 2 bases at V and 3 bases at J, with 7 bases between. Germline V gene sequence: CDR1 MNHEY, CDR2 SVGAGI. The CDR3 nucleotides read TGTGCCAGCAGTTACGGCCTTAAAGAGACCCAGTACTTC. Translation: CASSYGLKETQYF.

This clonotype was observed many times. V gene TRBV7-2 combines with J gene TRBJ2-1, with 11 nucleotides matching TRBD2. The CDR3 is 15 amino acids. Germline CDR1 reads SGHTA; CDR2 reads FQGNSA. V lost 1 base and J lost 8; bases outside the gene matches: 4. The CDR3 nucleotides read TGTGCCAGCAGCTTAGGACTAGCGGGGAGGTATGAGCAGTTCTTC. It yields the protein CASSLGLAGRYEQFF.

The chain is built from TRBV18 and TRBJ2-4, with D tentatively TRBD1 or TRBD2 (5 bases each). Trimming removed 3 bases from V and 6 bases from J, with 9 bases in between. Germline V gene data show CDR1 as KGHSH and CDR2 as LQKENI. The CDR3 length is 13 residues. CDR3 sequence: CASSPGERNIQYF. The DNA of the CDR3 is TGTGCCAGCTCACCGGGGGAGAGAAACATTCAGTACTTC. Supplemented by reference TRBV18 and TRBJ2-4, the full variable domain reads NAGVMQNPRHLVRRRGQEARLRCSPMKGHSHVYWYRQLPEEGLKFMVYLQKENIIDESGMPKERFSAEFPKEGPSILRIQQVVRGDSAAYFCASSPGERNIQYFGAGTRLSVL.

The chain carries TRBV5-1 and TRBJ2-5; maybe TRBD1 (5 bases). V was clipped by 0 bases and J by 5 bases, with 8 bases between them. The CDR3 contains 13 residues. Germline values: CDR1 SGHRS, CDR2 YFSETQ. The CDR3 spells CASSLGNRETQYF. DNA for the CDR3: TGCGCCAGCAGCTTGGGGAACAGGGAGACCCAGTACTTC.

This clonotype was recorded at least ten times. The genes are TRBV7-9 and TRBJ1-2; no firm D call. This CDR3 has 12 residues. Germline CDR1 reads SEHNR; CDR2 reads FQNEAQ (reference sequence). Trimming removed 1 base from V and 6 bases from J, with 6 bases in between. CDR3 loop: CASSLGPNGYTF. CDR3 bases: TGTGCCAGCAGCTTAGGTCCCAATGGCTACACCTTC.

This clonotype occurred many times. The J gene is TRBJ2-7, the V gene TRBV20-1; D uncertain. Germline V gives CDR1 DFQATT, CDR2 SNEGSKA (reference sequence). Trimming took 3 bases from V and 6 from J, leaving 18 bases between them. This CDR3 is 14 amino acids long. In DNA, the CDR3 is TGCAGTGCTAGTTTTTTGAAGGGCTCGTTCGAGCAGTACTTC. Amino acids: CSASFLKGSFEQYF.

This clonotype was recorded many times. This sequence joins TRBV28 and TRBJ2-7, with 10 nucleotides matching TRBD2. This CDR3 contains 15 residues. V gave up 4 bases and J gave up 3 bases; unmatched junction bases: 6. The germline V gene encodes CDR1 MDHEN and CDR2 SYDVKM. CDR3 in amino acids: CASSSSGLALYEQYF. The CDR3, as DNA: TGTGCCAGCAGTTCATCGGGACTAGCGCTCTACGAGCAGTACTTC.

The CDR3 loop is CSASGTSGASDTQYF. The DNA for the CDR3 is TGCAGTGCTTCCGGGACTAGCGGGGCATCAGATACGCAGTATTTT. This chain connects TRBV20-1 to TRBJ2-3, with 13 bases identical to TRBD2. The CDR3 loop spans 15 amino acids. The ends lost 5 bases at V and 4 bases at J; junction bases unmatched: 6. Germline assignment: CDR1 DFQATT and CDR2 SNEGSKA (reference sequence).

A note on this clonotype: Compared with germline, one end of the junction differs, possibly owing to a read error. The genes are TRBV6-5 and TRBJ2-1, with 11 positions matching TRBD2. The CDR3 sequence is 19 residues long. Germline values: CDR1 MNHEY, CDR2 SVGAGI. The CDR3 sequence is CASSHSIRQTSGEGNEQFF. The DNA for the CDR3 is TGTGCCAGCAGTCACTCGATACGTCAGACTAGCGGGGAGGGGAATGAGCAGTTCTTC.

There are many counts of this clonotype. The rearrangement joins TRBV2 to TRBJ1-5; no clear D gene. V lost 5 bases and J lost 9, with 17 bases in between. This CDR3 has 14 amino acids. Germline V CDR1 and CDR2: SNHLY, FYNNEI. The CDR3 DNA follows: TGTGCCAGCAGTTCCATGGAGCGATCAGGGCCCCAGCATTTT. It encodes CASSSMERSGPQHF.

Many counts were recorded for this clonotype. The chain joins TRBV7-2 to TRBJ2-5, with D tentatively TRBD1 (6 bases). The V gene lost 2 bases and the J gene lost 5 bases, with 12 bases spanning the gap. The germline V gene encodes CDR1 SGHTA and CDR2 FQGNSA. CDR3 length: 14 amino acids. The CDR3 sequence is CASSLRGSVETQYF. CDR3 in DNA: TGTGCCAGCAGCTTAAGGGGGAGCGTGGAGACCCAGTACTTC.

This clonotype came up a few times. A much larger clone sits a single nucleotide away, making a read error possible. The rearrangement links TRBV14 to TRBJ2-7; D possibly corresponds to TRBD2 (7 bases). V was clipped by 1 base and J by 4 bases, with 17 bases between them. The CDR3 is 16 residues long. Germline values: CDR1 SGHDN, CDR2 FVKESK. The CDR3 nucleotides are TGTGCCAGCAGCCAAGGTTGGGGCGGGGGCGCTTACGAGCAGTACTTC. This encodes CASSQGWGGGAYEQYF.